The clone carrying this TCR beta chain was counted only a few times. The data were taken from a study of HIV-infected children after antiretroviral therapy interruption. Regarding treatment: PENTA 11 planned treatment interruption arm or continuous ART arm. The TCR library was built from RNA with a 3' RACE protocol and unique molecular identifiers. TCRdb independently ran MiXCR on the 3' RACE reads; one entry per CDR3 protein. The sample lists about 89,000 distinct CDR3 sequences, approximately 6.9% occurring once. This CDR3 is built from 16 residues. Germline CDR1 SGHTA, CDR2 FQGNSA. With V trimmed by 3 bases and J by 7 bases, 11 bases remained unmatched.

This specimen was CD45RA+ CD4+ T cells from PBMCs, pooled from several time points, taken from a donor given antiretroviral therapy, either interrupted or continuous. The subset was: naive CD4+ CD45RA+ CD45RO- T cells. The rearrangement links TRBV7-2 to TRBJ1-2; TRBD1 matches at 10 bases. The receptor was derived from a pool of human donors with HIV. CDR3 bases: TGTGCCAGCAGCTTCTGGGGGCCGACAGGGGGCGGTGGCTACACCTTC. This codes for CASSFWGPTGGGGYTF.